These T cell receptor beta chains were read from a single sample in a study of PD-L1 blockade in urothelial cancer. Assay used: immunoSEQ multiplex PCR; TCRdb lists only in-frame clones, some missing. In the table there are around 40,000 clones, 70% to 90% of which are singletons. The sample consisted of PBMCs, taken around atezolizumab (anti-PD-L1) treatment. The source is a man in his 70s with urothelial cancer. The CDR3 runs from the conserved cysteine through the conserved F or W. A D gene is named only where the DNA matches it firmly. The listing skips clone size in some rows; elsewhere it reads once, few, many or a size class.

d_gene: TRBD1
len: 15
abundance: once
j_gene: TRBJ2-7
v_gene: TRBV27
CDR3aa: CASSDTGTGGYEQYF
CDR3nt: TGTGCCAGCAGCGACACCGGGACAGGGGGCTACGAGCAGTACTTC

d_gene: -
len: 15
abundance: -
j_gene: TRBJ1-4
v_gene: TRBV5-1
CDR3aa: CASSPSGLDNEKLFF
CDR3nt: TGCGCCAGCAGCCCATCGGGACTGGATAATGAAAAACTGTTTTTT

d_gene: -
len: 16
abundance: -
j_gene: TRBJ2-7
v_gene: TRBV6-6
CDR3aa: CASSYSIGALTYEQYF
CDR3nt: TGTGCCAGCAGTTACTCGATAGGGGCCTTAACCTACGAGCAGTACTTC

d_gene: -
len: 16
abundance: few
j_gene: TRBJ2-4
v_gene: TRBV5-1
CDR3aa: CASSLGGGHTKNIQYF
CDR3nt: TGCGCCAGCAGCCTGGGCGGGGGACATACCAAAAACATTCAGTACTTC

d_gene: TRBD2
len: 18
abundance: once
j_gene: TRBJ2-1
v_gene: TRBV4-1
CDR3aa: CASSQRTFLAGPRDEQFF
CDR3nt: TGCGCCAGCAGCCAACGTACATTCCTAGCGGGTCCCAGGGATGAGCAGTTCTTC

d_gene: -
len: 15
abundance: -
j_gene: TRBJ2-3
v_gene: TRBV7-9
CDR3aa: CASSSPLASTDTQYF
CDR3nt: TGTGCCAGCAGCTCCCCATTAGCTAGCACAGATACGCAGTATTTT

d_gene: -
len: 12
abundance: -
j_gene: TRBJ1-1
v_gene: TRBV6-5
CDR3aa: CASREGTTEAFF
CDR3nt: TGTGCCAGCAGAGAGGGAACAACTGAAGCTTTCTTT

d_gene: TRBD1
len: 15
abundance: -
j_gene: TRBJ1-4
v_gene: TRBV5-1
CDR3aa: CASSERQGVGEKLFF
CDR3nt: TGCGCCAGCAGCGAAAGACAGGGGGTTGGTGAAAAACTGTTTTTT

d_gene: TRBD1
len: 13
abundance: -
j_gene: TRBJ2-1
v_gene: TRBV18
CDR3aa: CASSGQGDNEQFF
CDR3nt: TGTGCCAGCTCAGGACAGGGCGACAATGAGCAGTTCTTC

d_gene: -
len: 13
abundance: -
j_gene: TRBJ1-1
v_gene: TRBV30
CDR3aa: CAWNREQSTEAFF
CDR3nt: TGTGCCTGGAACAGGGAGCAGAGCACTGAAGCTTTCTTT

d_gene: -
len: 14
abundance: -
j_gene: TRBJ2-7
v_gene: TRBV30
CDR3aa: CAWSVIPTIGEQYF
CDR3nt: TGTGCCTGGAGTGTAATCCCCACTATTGGTGAGCAGTACTTC

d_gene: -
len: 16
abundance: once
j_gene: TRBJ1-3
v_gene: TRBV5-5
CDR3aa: CASSLGVQISGNTIYF
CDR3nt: TGTGCCAGCAGCCTGGGGGTACAGATCTCTGGAAACACCATATATTTT

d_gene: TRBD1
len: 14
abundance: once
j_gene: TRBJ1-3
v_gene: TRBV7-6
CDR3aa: CASRNRGSGNTIYF
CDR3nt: TGTGCCAGCAGAAACAGGGGCTCTGGAAACACCATATATTTT

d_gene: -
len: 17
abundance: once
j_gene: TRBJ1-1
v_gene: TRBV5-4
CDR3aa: CASSLGPTSGANTEAFF
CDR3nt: TGTGCCAGCAGCTTGGGCCCCACTTCGGGAGCAAACACTGAAGCTTTCTTT

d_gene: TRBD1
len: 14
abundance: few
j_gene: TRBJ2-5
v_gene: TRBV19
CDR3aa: CASSGQGVQETQYF
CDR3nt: TGTGCCAGTAGTGGGCAGGGGGTCCAAGAGACCCAGTACTTC

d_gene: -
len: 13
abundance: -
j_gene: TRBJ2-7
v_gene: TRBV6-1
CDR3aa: CASSRRGAYEQYF
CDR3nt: TGTGCCAGCAGTAGACGGGGAGCCTACGAGCAGTACTTC

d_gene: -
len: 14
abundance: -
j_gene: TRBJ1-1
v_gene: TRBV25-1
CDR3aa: CASSDQGSVSEAFF
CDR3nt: TGTGCCAGCAGTGACCAGGGCTCGGTGTCTGAAGCTTTCTTT

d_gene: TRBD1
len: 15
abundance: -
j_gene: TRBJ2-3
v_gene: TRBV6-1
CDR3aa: CASSEGTGGTDTQYF
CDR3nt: TGTGCCAGCAGTGAAGGGACAGGGGGCACAGATACGCAGTATTTT

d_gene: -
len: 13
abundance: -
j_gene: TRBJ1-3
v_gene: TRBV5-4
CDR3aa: CASSAGSGNTIYF
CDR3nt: TGTGCCAGCAGCGCCGGCTCTGGAAACACCATATATTTT

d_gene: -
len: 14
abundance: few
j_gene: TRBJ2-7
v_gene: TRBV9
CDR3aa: CASSVGGLSYEQYF
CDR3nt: TGTGCCAGCAGCGTAGGGGGACTTTCCTACGAGCAGTACTTC

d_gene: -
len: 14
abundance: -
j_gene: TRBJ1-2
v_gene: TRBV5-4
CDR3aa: CASSSPARGYGYTF
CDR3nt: TGTGCCAGCAGCTCCCCGGCTAGGGGCTATGGCTACACCTTC

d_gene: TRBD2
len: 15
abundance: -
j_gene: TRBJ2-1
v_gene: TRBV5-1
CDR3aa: CASSSSGRATNEQFF
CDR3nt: TGCGCCAGCAGCTCTAGCGGGAGGGCCACAAATGAGCAGTTCTTC

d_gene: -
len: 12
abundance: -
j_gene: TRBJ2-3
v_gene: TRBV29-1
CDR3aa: CSVEASTDTQYF
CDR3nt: TGCAGCGTTGAGGCTAGCACAGATACGCAGTATTTT

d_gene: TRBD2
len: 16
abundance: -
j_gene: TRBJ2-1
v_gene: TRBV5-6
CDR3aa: CASSWGLAGEYNEQFF
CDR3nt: TGTGCCAGCAGCTGGGGACTAGCGGGAGAATACAATGAGCAGTTCTTC

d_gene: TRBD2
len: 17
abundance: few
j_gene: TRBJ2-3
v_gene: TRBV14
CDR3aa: CASSQKTGLAGTDTQYF
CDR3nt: TGTGCCAGCAGCCAAAAGACGGGACTAGCGGGTACAGATACGCAGTATTTT

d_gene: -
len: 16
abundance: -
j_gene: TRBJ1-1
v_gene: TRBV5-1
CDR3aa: CASSLVRGASNTEAFF
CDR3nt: TGCGCCAGCAGCTTGGTTCGGGGGGCGAGCAACACTGAAGCTTTCTTT

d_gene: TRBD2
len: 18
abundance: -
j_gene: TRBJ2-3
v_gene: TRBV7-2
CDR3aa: CASSQRDTSGRDTDTQYF
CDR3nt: TGTGCCAGCAGCCAGAGAGACACTAGCGGGAGGGATACAGATACGCAGTATTTT

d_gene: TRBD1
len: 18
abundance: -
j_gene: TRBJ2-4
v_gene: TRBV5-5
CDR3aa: CASSLYTGTGGAKNIQYF
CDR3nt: TGTGCCAGCAGCTTATATACCGGGACAGGGGGAGCCAAAAACATTCAGTACTTC

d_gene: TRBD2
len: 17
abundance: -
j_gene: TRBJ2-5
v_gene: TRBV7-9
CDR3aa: CASSSQRTSGLQETQYF
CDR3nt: TGTGCCAGCAGCTCCCAACGGACTAGCGGTCTTCAAGAGACCCAGTACTTC

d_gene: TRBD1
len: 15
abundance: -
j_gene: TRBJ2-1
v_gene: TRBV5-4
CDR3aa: CASSRPGTGNPEQFF
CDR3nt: TGTGCCAGCAGCCGCCCCGGGACAGGGAACCCTGAGCAGTTCTTC

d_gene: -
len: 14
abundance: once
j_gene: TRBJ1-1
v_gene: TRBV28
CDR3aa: CASSRLQTLTEAFF
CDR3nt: TGTGCCAGCAGTCGCCTCCAGACTCTCACTGAAGCTTTCTTT

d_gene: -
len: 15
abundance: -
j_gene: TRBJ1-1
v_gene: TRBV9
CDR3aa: CASSVGVAANTEAFF
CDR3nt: TGTGCCAGCAGCGTAGGGGTAGCAGCGAACACTGAAGCTTTCTTT

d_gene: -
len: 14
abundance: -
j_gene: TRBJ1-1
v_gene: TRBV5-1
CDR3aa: CASSLYGGYTEAFF
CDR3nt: TGCGCCAGCAGCTTGTATGGGGGGTACACTGAAGCTTTCTTT

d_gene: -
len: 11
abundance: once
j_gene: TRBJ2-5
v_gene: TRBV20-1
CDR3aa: CSAERQETQYF
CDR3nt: TGCAGTGCCGAGCGGCAAGAGACCCAGTACTTC

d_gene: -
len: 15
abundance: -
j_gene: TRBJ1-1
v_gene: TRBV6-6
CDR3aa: CASSYNLGLNTEAFF
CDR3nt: TGTGCCAGCAGTTACAATCTGGGGCTGAACACTGAAGCTTTCTTT

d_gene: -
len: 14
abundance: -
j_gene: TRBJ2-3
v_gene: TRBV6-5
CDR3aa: CASNRQAKADTQYF
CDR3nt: TGTGCCAGCAACAGACAGGCCAAGGCAGATACGCAGTATTTT

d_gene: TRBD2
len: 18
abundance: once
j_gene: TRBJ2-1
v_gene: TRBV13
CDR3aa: CASSLEVSGNRPPNEQFF
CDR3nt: TGTGCCAGCAGCTTAGAGGTTAGCGGGAACCGTCCGCCTAATGAGCAGTTCTTC

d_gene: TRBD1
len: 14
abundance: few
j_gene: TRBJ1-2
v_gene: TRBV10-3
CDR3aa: CAISEAQGAYGYTF
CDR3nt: TGTGCCATCAGTGAGGCCCAGGGGGCGTACGGCTACACCTTC

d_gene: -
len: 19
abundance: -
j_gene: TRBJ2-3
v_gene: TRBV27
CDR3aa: CASSPWRMAGYLSTDTQYF
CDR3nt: TGTGCCAGCAGTCCCTGGAGGATGGCGGGATACCTTAGCACAGATACGCAGTATTTT

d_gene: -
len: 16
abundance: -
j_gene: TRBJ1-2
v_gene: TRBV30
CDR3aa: CAWSRPTEGPRDGYTF
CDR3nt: TGTGCCTGGAGTCGCCCCACGGAGGGCCCACGCGATGGCTACACCTTC

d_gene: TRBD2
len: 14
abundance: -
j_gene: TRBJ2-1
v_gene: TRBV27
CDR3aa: CASSSASGTNEQFF
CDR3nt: TGTGCCAGCAGTTCGGCTAGCGGGACCAATGAGCAGTTCTTC

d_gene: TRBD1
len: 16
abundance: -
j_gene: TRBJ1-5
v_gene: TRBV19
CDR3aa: CASSVSTGQSNQPQHF
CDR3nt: TGTGCCAGTAGTGTCTCAACGGGACAGAGCAATCAGCCCCAGCATTTT